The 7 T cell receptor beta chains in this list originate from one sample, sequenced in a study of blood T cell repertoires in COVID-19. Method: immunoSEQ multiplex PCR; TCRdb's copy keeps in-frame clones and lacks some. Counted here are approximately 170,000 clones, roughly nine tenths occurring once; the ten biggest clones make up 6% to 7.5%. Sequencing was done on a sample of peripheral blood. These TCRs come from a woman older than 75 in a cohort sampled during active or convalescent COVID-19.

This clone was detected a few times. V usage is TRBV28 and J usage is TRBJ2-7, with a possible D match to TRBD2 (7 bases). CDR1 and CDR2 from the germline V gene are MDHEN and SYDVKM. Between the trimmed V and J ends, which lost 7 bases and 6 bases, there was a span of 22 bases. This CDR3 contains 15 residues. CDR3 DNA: TGTGCCAGCAACCCTCGGGGGGCAGGGCAGGCCGAGCAGTACTTC. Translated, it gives CASNPRGAGQAEQYF.

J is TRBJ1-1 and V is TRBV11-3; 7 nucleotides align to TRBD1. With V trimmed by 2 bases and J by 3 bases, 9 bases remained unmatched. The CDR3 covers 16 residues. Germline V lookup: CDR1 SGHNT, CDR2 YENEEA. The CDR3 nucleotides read TGTGCCAGCAGCTTAATCTCAGGGGGTTCGTACACTGAAGCTTTCTTT. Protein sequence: CASSLISGGSYTEAFF.

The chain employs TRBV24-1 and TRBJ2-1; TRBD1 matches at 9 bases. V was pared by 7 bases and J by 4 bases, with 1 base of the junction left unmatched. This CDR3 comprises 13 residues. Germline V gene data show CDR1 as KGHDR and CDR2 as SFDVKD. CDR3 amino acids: CATRDRGYNEQFF. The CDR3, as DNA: TGTGCCACCAGGGACAGGGGTTACAATGAGCAGTTCTTC.

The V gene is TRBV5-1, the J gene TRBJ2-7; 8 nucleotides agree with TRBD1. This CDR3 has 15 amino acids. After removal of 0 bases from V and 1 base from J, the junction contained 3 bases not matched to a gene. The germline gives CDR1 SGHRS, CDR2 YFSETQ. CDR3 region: CASSLDQGASYEQYV. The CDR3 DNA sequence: TGCGCCAGCAGCTTGGATCAGGGGGCTTCCTACGAGCAGTACGTC.

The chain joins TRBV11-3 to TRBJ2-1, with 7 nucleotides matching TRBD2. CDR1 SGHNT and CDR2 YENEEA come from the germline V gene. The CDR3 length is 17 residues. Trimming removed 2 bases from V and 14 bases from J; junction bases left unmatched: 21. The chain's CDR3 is CASSLLVGLAETSFKFF. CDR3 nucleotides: TGTGCCAGCAGCTTACTAGTGGGGCTAGCGGAGACCAGTTTTAAGTTCTTC.

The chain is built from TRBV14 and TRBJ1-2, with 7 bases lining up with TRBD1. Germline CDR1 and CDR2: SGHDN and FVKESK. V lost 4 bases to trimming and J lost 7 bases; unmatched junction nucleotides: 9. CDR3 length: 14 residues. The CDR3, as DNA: TGTGCCAGCAGCCCTACAGGGGTCTTTGGTGGCTACACCTTC. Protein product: CASSPTGVFGGYTF. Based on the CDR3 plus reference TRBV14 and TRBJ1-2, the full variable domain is EAGVTQFPSHSVIEKGQTVTLRCDPISGHDNLYWYRRVMGKEIKFLLHFVKESKQDESGMPNNRFLAERTGGTYSTLKVQPAELEDSGVYFCASSPTGVFGGYTFGSGTRLTVV.

The CDR3 DNA follows: TGTGCCAGTAGTGACCGGGACAGAGATCAGCCCCAGCATTTT. This encodes CASSDRDRDQPQHF. The rearrangement links TRBV19 to TRBJ1-5, with 7 bases fitting TRBD1. Germline values: CDR1 LNHDA, CDR2 SQIVND (reference sequence). Trimming took 5 bases from V and 5 from J; bases not matched to a gene: 6. This CDR3 has 14 amino acids.